Below are 19 T cell receptor beta chains sequenced from a single sample in a study of T cells expressing NK-cell markers. TCRdb re-called the 5' RACE reads; every CDR3 protein appears as one record, without DNA. This sample's clone table lists about 460,000 distinct CDR3 sequences. The sequenced sample was blood T cells: a sorted CD56 or NKG2C T cell subset, CD4+ or CD8+ T cells, or bulk PBMC T cells (not recorded which). The source of these receptors is a woman aged 50 to 60 in good health.

The genes are TRBV11-2 and TRBJ2-3. The CDR3 contains 13 residues. CDR1 is SGHAT, CDR2 FQNNGV, per germline. This CDR3 reads CASSLGLPDTQYF.

The V call is TRBV30, the J call TRBJ2-2; TCRdb's D gene call, TRBD1, goes unchecked for lack of DNA. CDR1 GTSNPN and CDR2 SVGIG come from the germline V gene (reference sequence). The CDR3 is 15 amino acids. CDR3: CAWKADTGVRGELFF.

This chain links TRBV3-1 with TRBJ1-1. The CDR3 spans 12 residues. The germline V gene encodes CDR1 LGHDT and CDR2 YNNKEL (reference sequence). The CDR3 reads CASSQDGREAFF.

The chain recombines TRBV3-1 with TRBJ2-7; TCRdb's assignment of TRBD2 cannot be checked, as there is no DNA. This CDR3 spans 13 amino acids. Germline V lookup: CDR1 LGHDT, CDR2 YNNKEL (reference sequence). CDR3 sequence: CASSLGGFSEQYF.

V usage is TRBV28 and J usage is TRBJ2-6. CDR3 length: 15 residues. CDR1 and CDR2 (germline): MDHEN, SYDVKM. CDR3 loop: CATIEQHSGANVLTF.

The J gene is TRBJ2-4, the V gene TRBV7-8; the TRBD2 assignment by TCRdb is unverifiable without DNA. The CDR3 loop spans 16 amino acids. Germline-derived CDR1 and CDR2 are SGHVS and FQNEAQ. CDR3 amino acids: CASSLSPSLAKNIQYF.

The chain combines TRBV6-1 with TRBJ2-5; the TCRdb call, TRBD2, lacks DNA for checking. The germline V gene encodes CDR1 MNHNS and CDR2 SASEGT. CDR3 length equals 12 residues. CDR3 region: CASEGLAGSLYF.

The genes are TRBV12-3 or TRBV12-4 and TRBJ1-1. CDR3 length equals 15 residues. This CDR3 reads CASSFSFGLYTEAFF.

V is TRBV6-6 and J is TRBJ1-1; TCRdb's D call, TRBD1, is unchecked because there is no DNA. The CDR3 extends over 15 amino acids. CDR1 is MNHNY and CDR2 is SVGAGI in the germline V gene (reference sequence). This chain's CDR3 is CASRRDGQGGTEAFF.

V usage is TRBV6-1 and J usage is TRBJ1-2. Germline CDR1 MNHNS, CDR2 SASEGT. The CDR3 runs 16 residues. CDR3 amino acids: CASRHERAFLLYGYTF.

The chain links TRBV5-1 to TRBJ2-5. The CDR3 is 14 residues long. From germline, CDR1 is SGHRS and CDR2 YFSETQ. The CDR3 is CASGPDSTPETQYF.

The genes are TRBV12-3 or TRBV12-4 and TRBJ2-5. This CDR3 has 12 residues. CDR3 region: CASSRTRETQYF.

The chain is built from TRBV12-3 or TRBV12-4 and TRBJ1-4; the D gene TCRdb calls, TRBD1, cannot be checked with no DNA. This CDR3 has 13 amino acids. The CDR3 reads CASSQGIREKLFF.

The genes are TRBV12-3 or TRBV12-4 and TRBJ2-3; there is no DNA to check the TCRdb D call of TRBD2. This CDR3 has 17 residues. The CDR3 here is CASSLGGTSGIGDTQYF.

The V gene is TRBV6-2 or TRBV6-3, the J gene TRBJ2-1; TCRdb lists TRBD1, though no DNA is available to test this call. The CDR3 contains 15 residues. CDR1 is MNHEY and CDR2 is SVGEGT in the germline V gene. The CDR3 protein is CASRIQGFVSNEQFF.

The rearrangement links TRBV6-6 to TRBJ2-7. This CDR3 contains 12 residues. Germline V gene lookup returns CDR1 MNHNY and CDR2 SVGAGI (reference sequence). Here the CDR3 reads CASSSASYEQYF.

V is TRBV9 and J is TRBJ2-2. CDR1 is SGDLS, CDR2 YYNGEE, per germline. This CDR3 region has 14 residues. CDR3 region: CASSVSTRVGELFF.

This rearrangement joins TRBV20-1 to TRBJ2-5; with no DNA, the TCRdb D assignment of TRBD2 cannot be verified. The germline CDR1 and CDR2 sequences are DFQATT and SNEGSKA (reference sequence). The CDR3 totals 18 residues. CDR3 amino acids: CSARDLVLAGRFKETQYF.

This sequence joins TRBV19 and TRBJ1-1; the TCRdb call, TRBD1, lacks DNA for checking. The CDR3 contains 15 residues. Germline V gives CDR1 LNHDA, CDR2 SQIVND (reference sequence). Here the CDR3 reads CASSIVQGKRTEAFF.